These 24 T cell receptor beta chains were sequenced from one sample in a study of blood T cell repertoires in COVID-19. Profiling relied on immunoSEQ multiplex PCR, and the TCRdb table lists in-frame clones only, not all of them. The sample has about 200,000 clones, roughly 80% seen once. Specimen: peripheral blood. The source is a human donor in a cohort sampled during active COVID-19.

CDR3 amino acids: CASSDMNSHPDSNQPQHF. The CDR3 DNA follows: TGCGCCAGCAGTGACATGAACAGTCATCCCGATAGCAATCAGCCCCAGCATTTT. The chain has TRBV10-1 and TRBJ1-5; D remains ambiguous. This CDR3 contains 18 residues. V was pared by 3 bases and J by 0 bases, with 18 bases between. In germline, CDR1 is WNHNN, CDR2 SYGVQD (reference sequence).

The V call is TRBV6-2 or TRBV6-3, the J call TRBJ2-7; 8 positions match TRBD2. Per the germline V gene, CDR1 is MNHEY and CDR2 is SVGEGT. J gave up 4 bases and V 5 bases, and 7 bases lay outside the gene matches. This CDR3 contains 14 residues. CDR3 sequence reads: CASSQPGLEYEQYF. The CDR3 nucleotides are TGTGCCAGCAGTCAGCCGGGACTAGAGTACGAGCAGTACTTC.

The chain uses TRBV6-6 and TRBJ1-5; no clear D gene. CDR3 length: 14 amino acids. Germline V gene data show CDR1 as MNHNY and CDR2 as SVGAGI (reference sequence). V was cut by 2 bases and J by 0 bases, with 5 bases left in between. CDR3 residues: CASSYVYSNQPQHF. The CDR3 DNA reads TGTGCCAGCAGTTACGTATATAGCAATCAGCCCCAGCATTTT.

This clone was seen only a few times. The sample has other DNA sequences that encode this CDR3 too. The chain joins TRBV7-8 to TRBJ2-7; 10 bases are a match to TRBD2. The J segment lost 7 bases and the V segment lost 2 bases, leaving 5 bases of the junction unmatched. Looked up from germline, CDR1 is SGHVS and CDR2 is FQNEAQ. This CDR3 has 14 residues. The CDR3 DNA reads TGTGCCAGCAGCTTACTAGCGGGAGCGAGAGAGCAGTACTTC. Residues: CASSLLAGAREQYF.

This clone was seen more than once but under ten times. The chain combines TRBV7-8 with TRBJ2-7, with 11 bases matching TRBD2. The junction had 11 bases not matched to a gene; V was cut back by 2 bases and J by 2 bases. Germline lookup yields CDR1 SGHVS and CDR2 FQNEAQ. The CDR3 sequence is 18 residues long. The CDR3 loop reads CASSLSASGRMGAYEQYF. DNA of the CDR3: TGTGCCAGCAGCTTATCGGCTAGCGGGAGGATGGGGGCCTACGAGCAGTACTTC.

This chain connects TRBV9 to TRBJ1-6; maybe TRBD1 (5 bases). Trimming shortened V by 3 bases and J by 9 bases, and 16 bases separated the two germline ends. Germline CDR1 reads SGDLS; CDR2 reads YYNGEE. There are 15 residues in the CDR3. In DNA, the CDR3 is TGTGCCAGCAGCGAGGGGTTGGGGTTAGGTTCACCCCTCCACTTT. Translated: CASSEGLGLGSPLHF.

This rearrangement joins TRBV5-1 to TRBJ1-2; 10 positions match TRBD1. CDR3 length equals 13 residues. Germline trimming cut 4 bases from V and 14 bases from J; bases unmatched to any gene: 11. Germline loops: CDR1 SGHRS, CDR2 YFSETQ. The CDR3 DNA sequence: TGCGCCAGCAGCCCGGATGCCTTGGACAGGGGGACCTTC. Residues: CASSPDALDRGTF.

The count of this clone is one. The V and J genes are TRBV2 and TRBJ2-2; 8 nucleotides line up with TRBD2. V was clipped by 7 bases and J by 4 bases; unmatched bases: 2. The CDR3 extends over 13 amino acids. CDR1 SNHLY and CDR2 FYNNEI come from the germline V gene. The CDR3 DNA reads TGTGCCAGCACGACTAGCGCCACCGGGGAGCTGTTTTTT. This sequence encodes CASTTSATGELFF.

V usage is TRBV5-1 and J usage is TRBJ1-2, with 7 bases matching TRBD1. The germline gives CDR1 SGHRS, CDR2 YFSETQ. The J segment lost 8 bases and the V segment lost 2 bases, leaving 3 bases of the junction unmatched. This CDR3 comprises 12 residues. The CDR3 reads CASSFQGEGYTF. CDR3 nucleotides: TGCGCCAGCAGCTTCCAGGGGGAAGGCTACACCTTC. Drawing the rest from reference TRBV5-1 and TRBJ1-2, the complete variable domain is KAGVTQTPRYLIKTRGQQVTLSCSPISGHRSVSWYQQTPGQGLQFLFEYFSETQRNKGNFPGRFSGRQFSNSRSEMNVSTLELGDSALYLCASSFQGEGYTFGSGTRLTVV.

The chain couples TRBV25-1 to TRBJ1-5; possibly TRBD1 for D (6 bases). This CDR3 region has 14 residues. The germline V and J ends were trimmed by 2 bases and 5 bases, with 10 bases remaining between them. The germline gives CDR1 MGHDK, CDR2 SYGVNS. The CDR3 spells CASSEERQDQPQHF. CDR3 coding DNA: TGTGCCAGCAGTGAAGAGAGACAGGATCAGCCCCAGCATTTT.

V is TRBV10-3 and J is TRBJ1-2; D might be TRBD1 (5 bases). CDR3 size: 12 residues. Germline V gene data show CDR1 as ENHRY and CDR2 as SYGVKD. V lost 2 bases, J lost 7 bases, and 8 bases lay in between. CDR3 coding DNA: TGTGCCATCAGTGAGGGAAGGGGTGGCTACACCTTC. Residues: CAISEGRGGYTF.

The chain carries TRBV4-3 and TRBJ2-4; 8 bases line up with TRBD1. Looked up from germline, CDR1 is LGHNA and CDR2 is YSLEER. The CDR3 totals 17 residues. The V gene end was trimmed by 1 base and the J gene end by 3 bases; junction bases not matched to a gene: 8. CDR3 sequence reads: CASSQGVPGQDKNIQYF. CDR3 in DNA: TGCGCCAGCAGCCAAGGGGTTCCGGGACAGGACAAAAACATTCAGTACTTC.

The V gene is TRBV27, the J gene TRBJ2-3; 12 bases align to TRBD1. Germline V CDR1 and CDR2: MNHEY, SMNVEV (reference sequence). CDR3 length: 19 amino acids. Germline trimming cut 3 bases from V and 7 bases from J; bases unmatched to any gene: 17. The CDR3, as DNA: TGTGCCAGCAGTTTTCCTCCCGGGACAGGGGGCCCACAGGGGAATACGCAGTATTTT. Amino acid sequence: CASSFPPGTGGPQGNTQYF.

This sequence joins TRBV28 and TRBJ1-5, with TRBD1 as a possible D gene (5 bases). Trimming removed 5 bases at V and 0 bases at J, with 11 bases between. Per germline, CDR1 MDHEN and CDR2 SYDVKM. The CDR3 loop spans 15 amino acids. The chain's CDR3 is CASSRPGGSNQPQHF. Written as DNA, the CDR3 is TGTGCCAGCAGTCGCCCGGGGGGTAGCAATCAGCCCCAGCATTTT.

In this sample, this clone turned up a few times. Within the sample, other DNA sequences also encode this same CDR3. V usage is TRBV11-2 and J usage is TRBJ2-7, with D perhaps matching TRBD1 (6 bases). This CDR3 region has 14 residues. V lost 5 bases, J lost 1 base, and 12 bases lay in between. Germline CDR1 is SGHAT and CDR2 is FQNNGV. The CDR3 region is CASSVDRSSYEQYF. The CDR3 bases are TGTGCCAGCAGCGTCGACAGGTCTTCCTACGAGCAGTACTTC.

V and J are TRBV18 and TRBJ1-6; 7 bases match TRBD1. The CDR3 has 14 amino acids. The germline gives CDR1 KGHSH, CDR2 LQKENI. V shed 6 bases, J shed 7 bases, and the junction held 6 bases outside the gene matches. CDR3 region: CASSQDRQNSPLHF. In DNA, the CDR3 is TGTGCCAGCTCGCAGGACAGGCAGAATTCACCCCTCCACTTT.

The rearrangement joins TRBV7-2 to TRBJ2-1, with TRBD1 as a possible D gene (5 bases). The CDR3 runs to 14 residues. V lost 3 bases, J lost 4 bases, and 10 bases lay in between. Per germline, CDR1 SGHTA and CDR2 FQGNSA. The CDR3 DNA sequence: TGTGCCAGCAGCTTCCGACAGAGTTACAATGAGCAGTTCTTC. Translated, it gives CASSFRQSYNEQFF.

The chain combines TRBV5-5 with TRBJ2-5; a possible D gene is TRBD2 (5 bases). Between the trimmed V and J ends, which lost 2 bases and 4 bases, there was a span of 15 bases. Per germline, CDR1 SGHKS and CDR2 YYEKEE (reference sequence). The CDR3 covers 15 residues. The CDR3 loop reads CASSLSGLLLETQYF. CDR3 DNA: TGTGCCAGCAGCTTAAGCGGCCTCCTCCTAGAGACCCAGTACTTC.

The chain has TRBV12-2 and TRBJ2-7; the table names TRBD1, a call not compared with the DNA. TRBV12-2 is described as a pseudogene. The CDR3 runs 16 residues. CDR3 protein: CASRLSSGTVAFEQYF. The CDR3, as DNA: TGTGCAAGTCGCTTGTCGTCCGGGACAGTCGCGTTCGAGCAGTACTTC.

V gene TRBV15 combines with J gene TRBJ2-7, with 7 bases matching TRBD1. Per the germline V gene, CDR1 is LNHNV and CDR2 is YYDKDF (reference sequence). The CDR3 totals 13 residues. J was trimmed by 4 bases and V by 5 bases; bases with no gene match: 5. The DNA of the CDR3 is TGTGCCACCAGCGGTAACAGGGGTTACGAGCAGTACTTC. Its protein is CATSGNRGYEQYF.

The chain is built from TRBV18 and TRBJ1-5; TRBD1 matches 12 bases. V gave up 6 bases and J gave up 7 bases; unmatched junction bases: 10. This CDR3 comprises 16 residues. Germline values: CDR1 KGHSH, CDR2 LQKENI. CDR3 sequence reads: CASSPGQGALEQPQHF. CDR3 nucleotides: TGTGCCAGCTCCCCGGGACAGGGGGCTCTTGAGCAGCCCCAGCATTTT.

This rearrangement joins TRBV5-6 to TRBJ1-5; 9 bases line up with TRBD1. Germline assignment: CDR1 SGHDT and CDR2 YYEEEE. The V gene end was trimmed by 0 bases and the J gene end by 6 bases; junction bases not matched to a gene: 4. This CDR3 is 15 amino acids long. CDR3 coding DNA: TGTGCCAGCAGCTTGGGGGACAGGGAGGGTCAGCCCCAGCATTTT. It codes for CASSLGDREGQPQHF.

Only one count was recorded for this clone. V gene TRBV28 combines with J gene TRBJ2-7, with TRBD1 identical over 8 bases. Trimming cost V 6 bases and J 5 bases; bases outside gene matches: 6. CDR1 is MDHEN and CDR2 is SYDVKM in the germline V gene. This CDR3 has 13 amino acids. The CDR3: CASRGRGRDEQYF. CDR3 DNA: TGTGCCAGCAGAGGCAGGGGGCGCGACGAGCAGTACTTC. The whole variable domain, filled in from reference TRBV28 and TRBJ2-7, reads DVKVTQSSRYLVKRTGEKVFLECVQDMDHENMFWYRQDPGLGLRLIYFSYDVKMKEKGDIPEGYSVSREKKERFSLILESASTNQTSMYLCASRGRGRDEQYFGPGTRLTVT.

V usage is TRBV7-2 and J usage is TRBJ1-2; no reliable D call. CDR1 SGHTA and CDR2 FQGNSA come from the germline V gene. V was clipped by 1 base and J by 7 bases, with 13 bases between them. This CDR3 is built from 14 residues. The CDR3 loop reads CASSLGETRGGYTF. CDR3 DNA: TGTGCCAGCAGCTTAGGCGAGACCCGGGGTGGCTACACCTTC.